Here is one T cell receptor beta chain with its context. The table lists this clonotype with a few counts. This clone's antigen is unknown. No much larger clonotype is one base removed from it; base qualities were not supplied. The listed sequencing device is Illumina NovaSeq 6000. TCR cDNA was synthesized by 5'RACE template switching, which introduced a universal primer site and unique molecular identifiers. Priming of cDNA synthesis was performed from both the TCR alpha and TCR beta constant segments. Libraries were amplified in two PCR steps, with sample barcodes and sequencing adapters added in the second step. Sequencing of the libraries was done on either Illumina HiSeq 2500 (2x100 bp) or NovaSeq (2x150 bp). The published analysis was carried out like this. Reads were demultiplexed and collapsed into UMI consensus sequences with MIGEC, and V(D)J alignment was performed with MiXCR. Clonotypes responding to the vaccine were identified with edgeR on replicate PBMC samples, with the criteria of FDR below 0.01 and a log2 fold change above 5 up to day 15. Each bulk clonotype was labeled CD4 or CD8 based on which sequenced repertoire, CD4 or CD8, contained the clonotype at higher abundance. The raw public reads went through TCRdb reprocessing: fastp at Q25, MiXCR clone calling, in-frame beta chains kept. Under each unique CDR3 protein, matching rows form one entry showing the most common genes and DNA. In this record, the V and J calls reflect TCRdb's handling and not the investigators' own analysis. The table for this sample lists under 350,000 distinct CDR3 sequences; 4.1% of them were counted only once. Roughly 25% of the sample is held by the ten biggest clonotypes.

The data belong to a study of T cells after yellow fever vaccination (dated by TCRdb to the late 2010s). With regard to the full study: The SMART-Seq v4 Ultra Low Input RNA kit was used to prepare libraries from fractions with low cell numbers. To track T-cell clones before and after primary and booster YFV17D yellow fever vaccination, bulk TCR alpha and beta repertoires were sequenced longitudinally. The cohort comprised two healthy male donors, one aged 18 to 30 and one aged 30 to 40 years. Blood was collected at multiple timepoints before and after primary and secondary immunization, and bulk PBMC replicates and cell subsets were isolated. Findings and caveats that apply to the study as a whole: Because only two donors were included in the study, the extent to which the findings can be generalized is limited. Computational filtering was needed because FACS-sorted repertoires could contain abundant contaminating clonotypes from the bulk population. After the booster, most clones that had expanded after primary vaccination were detected again (roughly 95% of CD4 and more than 85% of CD8), suggesting broad maintenance of memory. A small share of clonotypes was detected in both CD4 and CD8 compartments, with the overlap likely arising from convergent recombination. Compared with the primary T-cell response, the secondary T-cell response was faster but weaker, reaching its peak on day 5 rather than on day 15.

The treatment or condition label, read with the paper, signifies: live attenuated yellow fever vaccine strain. Two biological replicates of bulk PBMCs were collected at each blood-draw timepoint. A standard Ficoll-Paque protocol was used to isolate PBMCs from peripheral blood. TriZol was used to extract RNA from bulk PBMCs, from CD4 and CD8 fractions, and from dextramer-positive and dextramer-negative fractions. The CDR3 contains 18 residues, cysteine and phenylalanine counted. The kept DNA is CDR3 alone, 54 bases in frame from the first base. From the germline V gene, CDR1 is KGHDR and CDR2 is SFDVKD. Clipping removes 5 bases from V and 1 base from J, with 10 as the unmatched junction base count.

This sequence originates from a man in his late teens or twenties who received the YFV17D yellow fever vaccine. This receptor chain uses TRBV24-1 and TRBJ2-3; TRBD2 agrees with 11 junctional bases. The specimen comprised PBMCs, sampled 5 days after the yellow fever booster vaccination. The DNA reads as follows: TGTGCCACCAGTGGTCCCCCGACTAGCGGGATCCGCACAGATACGCAGTATTTT. It specifies CATSGPPTSGIRTDTQYF.